This T cell receptor (beta chain) emerged from a study of shared clonotypes between healthy human individuals. General observations from the study: Shared clonotypes across all four donors exceeded non-shared ones in generation probability.

Sequencing used immunoSEQ multiplex PCR; TCRdb keeps in-frame clones, though not all of them. The sample yields roughly 700,000 clones, under 80% seen once. On this clone: Its antigen remains unknown.

The sample was memory CD4+ T cells sorted from blood. The sample's subset: CD45RA-negative fraction. The sequence was collected from a young woman in good health.

The CDR3, as DNA: TGTGCCAGCAGTTTCCCCTCGACCCGCGGCTCCTACAATGAGCAGTTCTTC. It is translated as CASSFPSTRGSYNEQFF. The genes are TRBV27 and TRBJ2-1; D gene unclear. V gave up 3 bases and J gave up 0 bases, with 15 bases separating them. Germline-derived CDR1 and CDR2 are MNHEY and SMNVEV (reference sequence). The CDR3 runs 17 residues.